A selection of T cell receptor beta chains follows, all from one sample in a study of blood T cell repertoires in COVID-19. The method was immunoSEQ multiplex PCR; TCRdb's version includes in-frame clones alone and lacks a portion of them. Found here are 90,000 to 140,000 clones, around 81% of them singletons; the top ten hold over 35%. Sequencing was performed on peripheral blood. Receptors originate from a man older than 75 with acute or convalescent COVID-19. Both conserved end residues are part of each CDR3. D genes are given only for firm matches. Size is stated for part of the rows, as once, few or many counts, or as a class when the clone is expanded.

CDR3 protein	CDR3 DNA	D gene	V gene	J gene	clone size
CASSPVRASGGLDTQYF	TGTGCCAGCAGCCCCGTTCGGGCCAGCGGGGGATTGGATACGCAGTATTTT	TRBD2	TRBV7-3	TRBJ2-3	-
CASSQDRDRAFRELFF	TGCGCCAGCAGCCAAGATCGGGACAGGGCTTTCCGGGAGCTGTTTTTT	TRBD1	TRBV4-1	TRBJ2-2	-
CASSQDLKADEKLFF	TGTGCCAGCAGCCAAGATTTGAAGGCGGATGAAAAACTGTTTTTT	-	TRBV3-1/TRBV3-2	TRBJ1-4	many
CASSSTSGSYNEQFF	TGTGCCAGCTCAAGTACTAGCGGGTCCTACAATGAGCAGTTCTTC	TRBD2	TRBV18	TRBJ2-1	-
CASSTGQGRGTNEQFF	TGTGCCAGCAGCACCGGACAGGGGCGAGGGACAAATGAGCAGTTCTTC	TRBD1	TRBV7-2	TRBJ2-1	-
CATQELRQGRNSPLHF	TGTGCCACCCAGGAACTGCGACAGGGTCGTAATTCACCCCTCCACTTT	TRBD1	TRBV25-1	TRBJ1-6	-
CATGVELTSVNQETQYF	TGTGCCACTGGGGTTGAACTGACTAGCGTCAACCAAGAGACCCAGTACTTC	-	TRBV21-1	TRBJ2-5	-
CASSPTSGYNEQFF	TGTGCCAGCTCACCAACTAGCGGATACAATGAGCAGTTCTTC	TRBD2	TRBV18	TRBJ2-1	-
CAWQGAGNQPQHF	TGTGCCTGGCAGGGGGCTGGCAATCAGCCCCAGCATTTT	TRBD1	TRBV30	TRBJ1-5	-
CASMDNANTGELFF	TGTGCCAGCATGGACAACGCGAACACCGGGGAGCTGTTTTTT	-	TRBV28	TRBJ2-2	-
CASRTTGAPYYEQYF	TGTGCCAGTAGGACCACAGGGGCTCCATACTACGAGCAGTACTTC	TRBD1	TRBV19	TRBJ2-7	-
CASSKREGNEQYF	TGTGCCAGTAGTAAGCGGGAGGGGAACGAGCAGTACTTC	TRBD2	TRBV19	TRBJ2-7	few
CASSEVSIEQYF	TGTGCCAGCAGTGAAGTGAGCATCGAGCAGTACTTC	-	TRBV2	TRBJ2-7	once
CASSTGGPYGYTF	TGTGCCAGCTCGACCGGGGGACCTTATGGCTACACCTTC	-	TRBV5-4	TRBJ1-2	-
CASSQLQTGGLPAGDKYGYTF	TGCGCCAGCAGTCAATTGCAGACAGGGGGCCTACCGGCAGGGGATAAGTATGGCTACACCTTC	TRBD1	TRBV23-1	TRBJ1-2	-
CASSVGRGNTEAFF	TGTGCCAGCAGTGTAGGTAGGGGGAACACTGAAGCTTTCTTT	-	TRBV2	TRBJ1-1	-
CASSQYSSGSPLHF	TGCGCCAGCAGCCAATACTCGTCGGGATCACCCCTCCACTTT	-	TRBV4-3	TRBJ1-6	-
CASSQAIQETQYF	TGTGCCAGCTCACAAGCGATCCAAGAGACCCAGTACTTC	-	TRBV18	TRBJ2-5	-
CASIPRGSWGYTF	TGTGCCAGCATTCCTCGGGGGAGTTGGGGCTACACCTTC	-	TRBV2	TRBJ1-2	-
CASSYSGGETQYF	TGTGCCAGCAGCTATTCCGGGGGAGAGACCCAGTACTTC	-	TRBV7-9	TRBJ2-5	-
CASSASSGRASNEQFF	TGTGCCAGCAGCGCCTCTAGCGGGAGGGCCTCCAATGAGCAGTTCTTC	TRBD2	TRBV9	TRBJ2-1	few
CASSQVMGAEQYF	TGTGCCAGCAGCCAAGTGATGGGGGCCGAGCAGTACTTC	-	TRBV14	TRBJ2-7	-
CASSEDWSSYEQYF	TGTGCCAGCAGTGAAGATTGGAGCTCATACGAGCAGTACTTC	-	TRBV6-1	TRBJ2-7	-
CASSWGAGQLDYEQYF	TGTGCCAGCAGCTGGGGTGCTGGACAGTTGGACTACGAGCAGTACTTC	-	TRBV5-6	TRBJ2-7	few
CASSQDSQGRANYGYTF	TGCGCCAGCAGCCAAGATAGTCAGGGGCGAGCTAACTATGGCTACACCTTC	-	TRBV4-1	TRBJ1-2	-
CASSWTGRDYGYTF	TGTGCCAGCAGTTGGACAGGGCGGGACTATGGCTACACCTTC	TRBD1	TRBV28	TRBJ1-2	-
CASRGQGSSYEQYF	TGCGCCAGCAGAGGACAGGGGAGCTCCTACGAGCAGTACTTC	TRBD1	TRBV5-1	TRBJ2-7	-
CASSRDFRTDTQYF	TGTGCCAGCAGCCGGGACTTTCGCACAGATACGCAGTATTTT	-	TRBV28	TRBJ2-3	-
CSARNRELAFF	TGCAGTGCTAGAAACAGGGAATTGGCTTTCTTT	-	TRBV20-1	TRBJ1-1	-
CASNPTRGTGGSYEQYF	TGTGCCAGCAACCCAACCAGGGGGACAGGAGGGTCCTACGAGCAGTACTTC	TRBD1	TRBV7-8	TRBJ2-7	once
CASSIGSTDTQYF	TGTGCCAGTAGTATTGGCAGCACAGATACGCAGTATTTT	-	TRBV19	TRBJ2-3	-
CASRRTGGNTIYF	TGTGCCAGCAGACGGACAGGAGGAAACACCATATATTTT	TRBD1	TRBV12-3/TRBV12-4	TRBJ1-3	few
CASSPRQGSTGELFF	TGTGCCAGCAGCCCGAGACAGGGAAGCACCGGGGAGCTGTTTTTT	TRBD1	TRBV11-3	TRBJ2-2	-
CASSGGRVAEAFF	TGTGCCAGCAGCGGTGGCAGGGTAGCTGAAGCTTTCTTT	-	TRBV4-2	TRBJ1-1	-
CASSDRASGNTIYF	TGTGCCAGCAGCGACAGGGCCTCTGGAAACACCATATATTTT	TRBD1	TRBV5-6	TRBJ1-3	few
CASSMQGSQPQHF	TGTGCCAGTAGTATGCAGGGGAGTCAGCCCCAGCATTTT	-	TRBV19	TRBJ1-5	-
CASSLVGDSYNEQFF	TGCGCCAGCAGCTTGGTGGGTGACAGTTACAATGAGCAGTTCTTC	-	TRBV5-1	TRBJ2-1	-
CASSSRPAQHF	TGTGCCAGCAGTTCTAGACCTGCCCAGCATTTT	-	TRBV28	TRBJ1-5	few
CASSISRDRTGELFF	TGTGCCAGTAGTATTTCTAGGGACAGAACCGGGGAGCTGTTTTTT	TRBD1	TRBV19	TRBJ2-2	few
CATSATGTGSNQPQHF	TGTGCCACCAGTGCTACCGGGACAGGGAGCAATCAGCCCCAGCATTTT	TRBD1	TRBV24-1	TRBJ1-5	-
CASSQEARVNTEAFF	TGCGCCAGCAGCCAAGAGGCCAGGGTGAACACTGAAGCTTTCTTT	-	TRBV4-3	TRBJ1-1	-
CASSSGQFNEKLFF	TGCGCCAGCAGCTCAGGACAGTTTAATGAAAAACTGTTTTTT	-	TRBV5-1	TRBJ1-4	few
CASRRTGDRDSPLHF	TGCGCCAGCAGGCGGACAGGGGATAGGGATTCACCCCTCCACTTT	TRBD1	TRBV5-1	TRBJ1-6	-
CAWSEGLPNEKLFF	TGTGCCTGGAGTGAGGGGTTACCTAATGAAAAACTGTTTTTT	-	TRBV30	TRBJ1-4	-
CASRFSGDSPSSSYNSPLHF	TGTGCCAGCAGGTTCTCCGGGGACTCCCCATCGAGCTCCTATAATTCACCCCTCCACTTT	-	TRBV28	TRBJ1-6	-
CASSLSGNSNQPQHF	TGTGCCAGCAGCTTGAGTGGAAACAGTAATCAGCCCCAGCATTTT	-	TRBV7-9	TRBJ1-5	-
CASSSRGINYGYTF	TGTGCCAGCTCATCTCGAGGGATTAACTATGGCTACACCTTC	-	TRBV18	TRBJ1-2	once
CASSPQYRGRNTEAFF	TGCGCCAGCAGCCCCCAATACAGGGGCCGGAACACTGAAGCTTTCTTT	TRBD1	TRBV5-1	TRBJ1-1	-
CASSATGGGWAFF	TGTGCCAGCTCAGCGACAGGGGGCGGTTGGGCTTTCTTT	TRBD1	TRBV18	TRBJ1-1	-
CASSLHNTGLAGGNEQFF	TGTGCCAGCAGTTTACATAACACCGGACTAGCGGGAGGTAATGAGCAGTTCTTC	TRBD2	TRBV27	TRBJ2-1	-
CASSSYRGTGELFF	TGTGCCAGCAGCAGCTACCGGGGCACCGGGGAGCTGTTTTTT	-	TRBV7-9	TRBJ2-2	-
CASSPGQGQTNEKLFF	TGTGCCAGCAGCCCCGGACAGGGGCAGACTAATGAAAAACTGTTTTTT	TRBD1	TRBV7-8	TRBJ1-4	-
CASSLISGVNSPLHF	TGTGCCAGCAGCTTGATCTCAGGGGTCAATTCACCCCTCCACTTT	-	TRBV5-6	TRBJ1-6	-
CASSRDRGSYNEQFF	TGTGCCAGCAGCCGGGACAGGGGGTCCTACAATGAGCAGTTCTTC	TRBD1	TRBV7-9	TRBJ2-1	few
CASSSVAGTEAFF	TGTGCCAGCAGCTCGGTGGCCGGGACTGAAGCTTTCTTT	-	TRBV7-9	TRBJ1-1	-
CASSRRTDVYTEAFF	TGTGCCAGCAGCCGCCGGACTGATGTGTATACTGAAGCTTTCTTT	-	TRBV11-2	TRBJ1-1	-